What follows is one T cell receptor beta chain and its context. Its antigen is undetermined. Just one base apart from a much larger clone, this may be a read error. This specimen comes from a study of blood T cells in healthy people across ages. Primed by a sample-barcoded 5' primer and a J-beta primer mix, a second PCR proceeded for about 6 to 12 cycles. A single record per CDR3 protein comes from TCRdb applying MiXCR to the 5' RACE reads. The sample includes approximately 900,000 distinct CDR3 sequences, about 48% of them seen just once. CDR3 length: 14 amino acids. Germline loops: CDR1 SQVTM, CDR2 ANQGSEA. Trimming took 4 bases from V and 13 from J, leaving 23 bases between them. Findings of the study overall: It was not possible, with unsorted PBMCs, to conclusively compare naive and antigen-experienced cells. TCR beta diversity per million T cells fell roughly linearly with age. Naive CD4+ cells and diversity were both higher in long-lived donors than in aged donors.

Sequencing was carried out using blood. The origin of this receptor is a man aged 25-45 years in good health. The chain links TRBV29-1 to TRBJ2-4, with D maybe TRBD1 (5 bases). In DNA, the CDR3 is TGCAGCGTTGGAGGCAGGACAAGTTCCTACAAGCAGTACTTC. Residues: CSVGGRTSSYKQYF.